The clone carrying this T cell receptor (beta chain) occurred once. This sample was included in a study of blood T cell repertoires in COVID-19. Across the study: Samples taken during acute and convalescent COVID-19 were collected in the United States, Italy and Spain. T cells, B-cell-depleted T cells, or PBMCs supplied cDNA or gDNA.

In the source study's methods: It was from reference gene primer amplification that nucleated cell counts were estimated. Only in-frame clones appear in the TCRdb table, and some are missing; sequencing was by immunoSEQ multiplex PCR. V and J calls and clone size follow that table, whereas D and trimming were derived from the DNA. The sample carries some 240,000 clones, about four fifths recorded once. CDR3 size: 14 residues. The trim removed 3 bases at V and 4 bases at J, leaving 2 bases unmatched. CDR1 SGHTA and CDR2 FQGTGA come from the germline V gene. The receptor was derived from a woman older than 75 with acute or convalescent COVID-19. Sequencing was done on a sample of peripheral blood. The chain links TRBV7-3 to TRBJ2-3; 9 bases agree with TRBD1. CDR3 region: CASSFDRGSDTQYF. DNA of the CDR3: TGTGCCAGCAGCTTTGACAGGGGGTCAGATACGCAGTATTTT.